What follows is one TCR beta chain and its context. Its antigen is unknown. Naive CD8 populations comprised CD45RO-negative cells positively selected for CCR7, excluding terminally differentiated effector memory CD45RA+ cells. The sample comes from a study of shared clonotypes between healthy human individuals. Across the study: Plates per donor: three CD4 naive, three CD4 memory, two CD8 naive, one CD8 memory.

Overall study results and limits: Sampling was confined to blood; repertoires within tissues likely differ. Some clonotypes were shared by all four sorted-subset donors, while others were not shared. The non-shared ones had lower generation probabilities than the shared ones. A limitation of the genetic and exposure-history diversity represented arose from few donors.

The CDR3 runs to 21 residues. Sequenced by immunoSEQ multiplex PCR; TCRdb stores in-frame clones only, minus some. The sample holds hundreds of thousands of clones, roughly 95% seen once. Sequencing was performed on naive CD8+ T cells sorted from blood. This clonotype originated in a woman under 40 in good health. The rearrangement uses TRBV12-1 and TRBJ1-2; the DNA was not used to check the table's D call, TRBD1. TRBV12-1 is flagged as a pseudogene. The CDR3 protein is CASSSAYGDRGTMATPPGYTF. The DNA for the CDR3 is TGTGCCAGCAGCTCCGCTTATGGGGACAGAGGAACTATGGCTACACCTCCCGGCTACACCTTC.